This T cell receptor beta chain originates from a study of blood T cell repertoires in COVID-19. Whole-study context: Sources were T cells, B-cell-depleted T cells, or PBMCs; the material itself was cDNA or gDNA.

Germline-derived CDR1 and CDR2 are KGHSH and LQKENI. CDR3 length: 16 residues. V lost 3 bases and J lost 5, with 18 bases in between. Sequencing was performed with immunoSEQ multiplex PCR; in TCRdb, only in-frame clones are kept and a portion is missing. The table has around 140,000 clones, 84% seen once. The origin of this receptor is a woman older than 75 with acute or convalescent COVID-19. Sequenced: peripheral blood. This chain joins TRBV18 and TRBJ2-3; a possible D gene is TRBD2 (6 bases). Here the CDR3 reads CASSPPGVGGGDTQYF. CDR3 nucleotide sequence: TGTGCCAGCTCACCGCCGGGAGTGGGAGGAGGAGATACGCAGTATTTT.